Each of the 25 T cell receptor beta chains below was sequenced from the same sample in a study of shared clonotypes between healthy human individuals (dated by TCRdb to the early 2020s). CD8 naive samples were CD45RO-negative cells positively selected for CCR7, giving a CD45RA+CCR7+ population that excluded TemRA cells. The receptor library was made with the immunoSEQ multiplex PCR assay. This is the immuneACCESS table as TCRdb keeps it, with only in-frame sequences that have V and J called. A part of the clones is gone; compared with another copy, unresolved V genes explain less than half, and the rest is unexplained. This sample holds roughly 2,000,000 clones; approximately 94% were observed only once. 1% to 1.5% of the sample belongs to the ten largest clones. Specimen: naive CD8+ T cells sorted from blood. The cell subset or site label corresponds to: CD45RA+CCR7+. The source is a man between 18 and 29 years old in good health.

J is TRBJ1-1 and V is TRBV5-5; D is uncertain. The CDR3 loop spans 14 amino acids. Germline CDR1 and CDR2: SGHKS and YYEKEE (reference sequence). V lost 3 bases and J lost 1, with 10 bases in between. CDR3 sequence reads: CASSSQAQNTEAFF. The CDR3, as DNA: TGTGCCAGCAGCTCGCAGGCCCAGAACACTGAAGCTTTCTTT. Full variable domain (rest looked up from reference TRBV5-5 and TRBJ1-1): DAGVTQSPTHLIKTRGQQVTLRCSPISGHKSVSWYQQVLGQGPQFIFQYYEKEERGRGNFPDRFSARQFPNYSSELNVNALLLGDSALYLCASSSQAQNTEAFFGQGTRLTVV.

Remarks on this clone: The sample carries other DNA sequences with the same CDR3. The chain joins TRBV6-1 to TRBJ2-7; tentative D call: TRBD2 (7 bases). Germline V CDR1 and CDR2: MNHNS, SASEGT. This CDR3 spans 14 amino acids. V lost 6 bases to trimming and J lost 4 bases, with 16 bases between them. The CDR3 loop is CASSFRGAGYEQYF. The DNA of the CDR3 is TGTGCCAGCAGCTTCAGGGGAGCGGGGTACGAGCAGTACTTC.

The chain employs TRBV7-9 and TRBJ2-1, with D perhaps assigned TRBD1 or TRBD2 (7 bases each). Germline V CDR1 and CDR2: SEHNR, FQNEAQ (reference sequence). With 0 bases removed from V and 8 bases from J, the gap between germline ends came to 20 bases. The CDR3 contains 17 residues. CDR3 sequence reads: CASSLALARGGHYEQFF. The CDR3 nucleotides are TGTGCCAGCAGCTTAGCCCTGGCCAGGGGGGGACACTATGAGCAGTTCTTC.

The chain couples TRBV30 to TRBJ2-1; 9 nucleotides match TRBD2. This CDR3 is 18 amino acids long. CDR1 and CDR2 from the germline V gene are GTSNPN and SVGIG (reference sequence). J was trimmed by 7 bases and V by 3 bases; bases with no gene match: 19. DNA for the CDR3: TGTGCCTGGAGGGACACGGGGCTAGCGGGGTTCCCCTGGAATGAGCAGTTCTTC. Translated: CAWRDTGLAGFPWNEQFF.

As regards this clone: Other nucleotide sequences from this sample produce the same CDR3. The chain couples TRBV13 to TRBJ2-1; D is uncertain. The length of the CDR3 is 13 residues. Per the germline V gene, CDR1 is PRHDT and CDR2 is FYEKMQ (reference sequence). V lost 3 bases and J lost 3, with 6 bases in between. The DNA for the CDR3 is TGTGCCAGCAGCTTCCCCAGCTACAATGAGCAGTTCTTC. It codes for CASSFPSYNEQFF.

Written as DNA, the CDR3 is TGTGCCAGCAGTTTAGTATTCGGGGGCTACGAGCAGTACTTC. As protein: CASSLVFGGYEQYF. The V gene is TRBV27, the J gene TRBJ2-7, with D possibly being TRBD2 (6 bases). Deletions cut 2 bases from V and 3 bases from J, with 11 bases between. CDR1 MNHEY and CDR2 SMNVEV come from the germline V gene (reference sequence). The CDR3 has 14 residues.

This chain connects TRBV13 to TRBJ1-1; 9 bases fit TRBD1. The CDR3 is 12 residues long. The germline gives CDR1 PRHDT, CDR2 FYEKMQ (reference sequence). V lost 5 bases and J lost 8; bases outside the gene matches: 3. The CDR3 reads CASSKGQGEAFF. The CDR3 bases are TGTGCCAGCAGCAAGGGACAGGGCGAAGCTTTCTTT.

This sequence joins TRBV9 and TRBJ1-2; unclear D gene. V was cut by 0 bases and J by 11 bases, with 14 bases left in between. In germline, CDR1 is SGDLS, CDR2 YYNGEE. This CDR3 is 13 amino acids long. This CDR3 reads CASSVGTVDWYTF. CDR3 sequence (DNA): TGTGCCAGCAGCGTAGGGACGGTCGACTGGTACACCTTC.

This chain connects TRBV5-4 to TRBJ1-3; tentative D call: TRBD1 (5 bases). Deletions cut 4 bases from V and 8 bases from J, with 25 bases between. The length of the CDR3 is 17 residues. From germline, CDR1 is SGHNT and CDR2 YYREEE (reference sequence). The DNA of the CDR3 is TGTGCCAGCAGCCTTCAGCCCGAAGTCAGGGTTGAAGACACCATATATTTT. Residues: CASSLQPEVRVEDTIYF.

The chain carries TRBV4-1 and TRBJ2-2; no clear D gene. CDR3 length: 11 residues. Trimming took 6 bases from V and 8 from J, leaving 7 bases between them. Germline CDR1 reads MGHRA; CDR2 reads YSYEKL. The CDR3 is CASSLPGELFF. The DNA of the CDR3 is TGCGCCAGCAGTCTCCCTGGGGAGCTGTTTTTT.

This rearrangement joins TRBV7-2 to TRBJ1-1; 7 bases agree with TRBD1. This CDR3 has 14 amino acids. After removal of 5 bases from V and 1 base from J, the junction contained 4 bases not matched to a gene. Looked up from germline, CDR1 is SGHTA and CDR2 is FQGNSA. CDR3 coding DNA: TGTGCCAGCAGCCGGGGGACAGCGAACACTGAAGCTTTCTTT. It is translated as CASSRGTANTEAFF. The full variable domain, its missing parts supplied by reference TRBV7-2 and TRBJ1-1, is GAGVSQSPSNKVTEKGKDVELRCDPISGHTALYWYRQSLGQGLEFLIYFQGNSAPDKSGLPSDRFSAERTGGSVSTLTIQRTQQEDSAVYLCASSRGTANTEAFFGQGTRLTVV.

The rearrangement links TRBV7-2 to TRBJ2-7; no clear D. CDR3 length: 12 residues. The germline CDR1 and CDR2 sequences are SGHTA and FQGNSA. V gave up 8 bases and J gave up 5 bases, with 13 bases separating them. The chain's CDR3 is CASSGLSDEQYF. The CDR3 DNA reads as TGTGCCAGCTCCGGGTTGAGCGACGAGCAGTACTTC.

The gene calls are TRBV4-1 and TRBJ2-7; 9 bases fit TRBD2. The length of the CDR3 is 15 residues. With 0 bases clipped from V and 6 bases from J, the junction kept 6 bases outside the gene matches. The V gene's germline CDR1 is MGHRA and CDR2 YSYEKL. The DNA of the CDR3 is TGCGCCAGCAGCCAAGATGCGGGGGGGAAATCCGAGCAGTACTTC. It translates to CASSQDAGGKSEQYF.

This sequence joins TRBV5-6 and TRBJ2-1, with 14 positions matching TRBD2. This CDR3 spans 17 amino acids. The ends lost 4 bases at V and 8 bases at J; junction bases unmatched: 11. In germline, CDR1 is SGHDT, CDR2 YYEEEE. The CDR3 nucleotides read TGTGCCAGCAGCCCGGAGCCGGGACTAGCGGGAGCAGATGAGCAGTTCTTC. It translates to CASSPEPGLAGADEQFF. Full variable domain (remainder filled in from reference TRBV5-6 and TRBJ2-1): DAGVTQSPTHLIKTRGQQVTLRCSPKSGHDTVSWYQQALGQGPQFIFQYYEEEERQRGNFPDRFSGHQFPNYSSELNVNALLLGDSALYLCASSPEPGLAGADEQFFGPGTRLTVL.

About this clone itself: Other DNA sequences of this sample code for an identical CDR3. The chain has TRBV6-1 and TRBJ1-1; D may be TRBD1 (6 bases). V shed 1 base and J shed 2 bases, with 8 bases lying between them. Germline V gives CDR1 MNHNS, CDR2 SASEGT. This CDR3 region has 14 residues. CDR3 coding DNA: TGTGCCAGCAGTGAAGGGGGGCTAAACACTGAAGCTTTCTTT. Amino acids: CASSEGGLNTEAFF.

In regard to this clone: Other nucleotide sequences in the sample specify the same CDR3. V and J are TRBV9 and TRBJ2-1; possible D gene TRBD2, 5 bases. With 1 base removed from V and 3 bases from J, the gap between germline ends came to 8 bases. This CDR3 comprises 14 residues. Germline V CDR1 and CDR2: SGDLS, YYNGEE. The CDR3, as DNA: TGTGCCAGCAGCGTAAGCGGCAGCTACAATGAGCAGTTCTTC. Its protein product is CASSVSGSYNEQFF. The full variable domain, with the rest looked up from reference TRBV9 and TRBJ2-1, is DSGVTQTPKHLITATGQRVTLRCSPRSGDLSVYWYQQSLDQGLQFLIQYYNGEERAKGNILERFSAQQFPDLHSELNLSSLELGDSALYFCASSVSGSYNEQFFGPGTRLTVL.

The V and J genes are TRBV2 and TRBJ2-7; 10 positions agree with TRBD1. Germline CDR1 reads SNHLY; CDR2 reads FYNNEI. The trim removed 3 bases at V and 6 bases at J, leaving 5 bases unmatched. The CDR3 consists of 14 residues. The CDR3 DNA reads TGTGCCAGCAGTGATCCGGACAGGGGGTCCGAGCAGTACTTC. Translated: CASSDPDRGSEQYF.

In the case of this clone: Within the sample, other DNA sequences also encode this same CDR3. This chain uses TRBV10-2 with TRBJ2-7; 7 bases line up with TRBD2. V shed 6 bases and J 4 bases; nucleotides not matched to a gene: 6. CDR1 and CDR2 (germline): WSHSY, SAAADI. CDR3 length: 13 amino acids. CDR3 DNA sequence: TGCGCCAGCAGGCTGGCGGGGGTTTACGAGCAGTACTTC. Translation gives CASRLAGVYEQYF.

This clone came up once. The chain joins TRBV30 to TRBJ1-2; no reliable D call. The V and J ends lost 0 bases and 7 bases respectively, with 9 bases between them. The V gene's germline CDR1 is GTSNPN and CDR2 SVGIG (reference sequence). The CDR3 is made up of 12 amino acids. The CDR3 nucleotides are TGTGCCTGGAGTGTATACGGGGTTGGCTACACCTTC. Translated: CAWSVYGVGYTF. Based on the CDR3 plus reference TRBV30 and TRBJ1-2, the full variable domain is SQTIHQWPATLVQPVGSPLSLECTVEGTSNPNLYWYRQAAGRGLQLLFYSVGIGQISSEVPQNLSASRPQDRQFILSSKKLLLSDSGFYLCAWSVYGVGYTFGSGTRLTVV.

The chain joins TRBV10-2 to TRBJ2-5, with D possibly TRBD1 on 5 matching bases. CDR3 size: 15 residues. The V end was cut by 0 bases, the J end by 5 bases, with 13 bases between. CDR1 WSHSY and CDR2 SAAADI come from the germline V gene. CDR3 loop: CASSESWGAWETQYF. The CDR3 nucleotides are TGCGCCAGCAGTGAGTCATGGGGCGCGTGGGAGACCCAGTACTTC.

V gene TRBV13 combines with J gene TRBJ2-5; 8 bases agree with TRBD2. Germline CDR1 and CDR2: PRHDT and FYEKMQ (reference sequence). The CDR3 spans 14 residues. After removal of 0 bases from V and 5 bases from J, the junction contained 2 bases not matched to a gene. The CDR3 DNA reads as TGTGCCAGCAGCTTAGGCGGGGGGGCTGAGACCCAGTACTTC. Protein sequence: CASSLGGGAETQYF.

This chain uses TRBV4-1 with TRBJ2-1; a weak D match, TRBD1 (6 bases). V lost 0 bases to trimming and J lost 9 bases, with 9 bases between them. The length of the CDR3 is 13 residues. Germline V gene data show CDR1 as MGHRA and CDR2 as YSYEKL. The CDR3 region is CASSQDIRGEQFF. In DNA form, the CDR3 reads TGCGCCAGCAGCCAAGATATCAGGGGTGAGCAGTTCTTC.

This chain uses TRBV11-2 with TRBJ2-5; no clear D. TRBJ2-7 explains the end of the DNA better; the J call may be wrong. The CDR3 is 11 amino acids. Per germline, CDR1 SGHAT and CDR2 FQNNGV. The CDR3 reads CASSSHYEQYF. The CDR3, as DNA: TGTGCCAGCAGCTCCCACTACGAGCAGTACTTC.

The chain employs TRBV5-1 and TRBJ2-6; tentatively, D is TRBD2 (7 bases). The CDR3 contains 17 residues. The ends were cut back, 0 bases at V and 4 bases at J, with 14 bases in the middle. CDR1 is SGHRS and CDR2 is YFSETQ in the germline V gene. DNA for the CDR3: TGCGCCAGCAGCTTGGCCCACGGGGGGCTCGGGGCCAACGTCCTGACTTTC. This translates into CASSLAHGGLGANVLTF.

In nucleotides, the CDR3 is TGTGCCAGCAGTGAATCGGGGGGCGAAACTGAAGCTTTCTTT. Translation gives CASSESGGETEAFF. This chain links TRBV6-1 with TRBJ1-1; a weak D match, TRBD1 (6 bases). Trimming removed 2 bases from V and 5 bases from J, with 12 bases in between. Germline loops: CDR1 MNHNS, CDR2 SASEGT. CDR3 length equals 14 residues.